A selection of T cell receptor beta chains follows, all from one sample in a study of OX40 agonist ivuxolimab in advanced cancers. The protocol was immunoSEQ multiplex PCR, while the TCRdb copy is restricted to in-frame clones and leaves out a portion. Among around 70,000 clones listed, approximately 89% were seen once. The sequencing here drew on CD4+ or CD8+ T cells sorted from blood, taken in a trial of the OX40 agonist ivuxolimab. These receptors originate from an adult with an advanced solid tumor such as melanoma, head and neck, liver or kidney cancer. Each CDR3 is given with its conserved first and last residue. The D gene is left open where the match is weak. Clone sizes are given selectively: once, few, many, or a class where the clone is expanded.

>TRBJ2-3|TRBD2|TRBV11-3|-
TGTGCCAGCAGCTTAGGCGGGAGAACAGATACGCAGTATTTT
CASSLGGRTDTQYF
>TRBJ2-1|-|TRBV2|-
TGTGCCAGCAGTGAACTAGTGGGATACAATGAGCAGTTCTTC
CASSELVGYNEQFF
>TRBJ1-4|TRBD1|TRBV5-4|-
TGTGCCAGCAGCCCGACAGGGGTGGATAATGAAAAACTGTTTTTT
CASSPTGVDNEKLFF
>TRBJ2-7|TRBD2|TRBV28|-
TGTGCCAGCAGTTTACTAGCTAGCGGGAGTCACGAGCAGTACTTC
CASSLLASGSHEQYF
>TRBJ2-3|-|TRBV5-1|-
TGCGCCAGCAGGTATGAAAATACGCAGTATTTT
CASRYENTQYF
>TRBJ1-4|TRBD1|TRBV7-2|-
TGTGCCAGCAGCCTCCAGACAGGGTTTAACGAAAAACTGTTTTTT
CASSLQTGFNEKLFF
>TRBJ2-7|-|TRBV6-6|-
TGTGCCAGCAGTTTCCCCTCCAGGGGGGTCTACGAGCAGTACTTC
CASSFPSRGVYEQYF
>TRBJ2-7|TRBD2|TRBV11-2|-
TGTGCCAGCAGCGCAATCGGGACTAGACGGGACGAGCAGTACTTC
CASSAIGTRRDEQYF
>TRBJ1-1|-|TRBV11-2|-
TGTGCCAGCAGCATCACCCCCCCCGAACTGAACGCGAGCACTGAAGCTTTCTTT
CASSITPPELNASTEAFF
>TRBJ2-7|TRBD1|TRBV2|-
TGTGCCAGCAGAGGGACAGGGGTCGTCCACGAGCAGTACTTC
CASRGTGVVHEQYF
>TRBJ2-5|-|TRBV5-1|-
TGCGCCAGCAGCTTGGTCCGCTATCAAGTTGGTGAGACCCAGTACTTC
CASSLVRYQVGETQYF
>TRBJ1-3|-|TRBV10-3|-
TGTGCCATCAGTGAGTCGAAACAGGGCTCTGGAAACACCATATATTTT
CAISESKQGSGNTIYF
>TRBJ1-1|-|TRBV5-1|-
TGCGCCAGCAGCTTGGTAGGGGGATCGAACACTGAAGCTTTCTTT
CASSLVGGSNTEAFF
>TRBJ1-5|-|TRBV28|-
TGTGCCAGCAGTTTTGAGGGTGAGGTTAATCAGCCCCAGCATTTT
CASSFEGEVNQPQHF
>TRBJ1-2|-|TRBV29-1|once
TGCAGCGTTGATGAGCCAGGTAGAAACTATGGCTACACCTTC
CSVDEPGRNYGYTF
>TRBJ1-4|-|TRBV4-2|-
TGTGCCAGCAGCCAAGATTGGTTTGCGAATGAAAAACTGTTTTTT
CASSQDWFANEKLFF
>TRBJ2-7|-|TRBV27|once
TGTGCCAGCAGCATACGGGACTGGAACTACGAGCAGTACTTC
CASSIRDWNYEQYF
>TRBJ1-1|TRBD1|TRBV5-1|-
TGCGCCAGCAGCGCCTCGGACAGGGGTGAAGCTTTCTTT
CASSASDRGEAFF
>TRBJ2-7|-|TRBV5-6|once
TGTGCCAGCAGCTCCGAAGGAGTCTACGAGCAGTACTTC
CASSSEGVYEQYF
>TRBJ1-6|TRBD1|TRBV6-8|-
TGTGCCAGCACCCCAGGACAGGCTACAGTTAACTGGGATTCACCCCTCCACTTT
CASTPGQATVNWDSPLHF
>TRBJ2-1|-|TRBV5-6|-
TGTGCCAGCAGCTTTCGGACAGGAGGGAATGAGCAGTTCTTC
CASSFRTGGNEQFF
>TRBJ2-5|TRBD2|TRBV7-9|-
TGTGCCAGCAGCCCCGGGGGGTCAGAGACCCAGTACTTC
CASSPGGSETQYF
>TRBJ2-7|TRBD1|TRBV28|-
TGTGCCAGCAGTTTTCCGAGACAGGGGTCCCACGAGCAGTACTTC
CASSFPRQGSHEQYF
>TRBJ2-3|-|TRBV29-1|-
TGCTCGTTGAGGACGGACCCTAGCACAGATACGCAGTATTTT
CSLRTDPSTDTQYF
>TRBJ2-2|-|TRBV28|few
TGTGCCAGCAGTTTAGCCCCTACCCCCTCATTAGTGGCGGCCGGGGAGCTGTTTTTT
CASSLAPTPSLVAAGELFF
>TRBJ1-4|TRBD1|TRBV4-1|-
TGCGCCAGCAGCCCGACAGGGGGTTTAGATGAAAAACTGTTTTTT
CASSPTGGLDEKLFF
>TRBJ1-4|TRBD1|TRBV6-1|-
TGTGCCAGCAGTGAGCATAGTACAGGGGTAGGGGAAAAACTGTTTTTT
CASSEHSTGVGEKLFF
>TRBJ2-1|-|TRBV6-1|-
TGTGCCAGCAGTGAAGTAGCTGGGACCTACAATGAGCAGTTCTTC
CASSEVAGTYNEQFF
>TRBJ2-7|TRBD1|TRBV19|-
TGTGCCAGTAGTATAGGGACAGGGGATGTATACGAGCAGTACTTC
CASSIGTGDVYEQYF
>TRBJ2-7|TRBD1|TRBV6-5|once
TGTGCCAGCAGTGACAGGGTAGCCTACGAGCAGTACTTC
CASSDRVAYEQYF
>TRBJ1-6|-|TRBV5-1|-
TGCGCCAGCAGCTTAGCGGGGATTGGGTATTCACCCCTCCACTTT
CASSLAGIGYSPLHF
>TRBJ2-2|TRBD2|TRBV28|-
TGTGCCAGCAGAGTCGGGACTAGCGGACTTGCGAACACCGGGGAGCTGTTTTTT
CASRVGTSGLANTGELFF
>TRBJ2-1|-|TRBV7-2|-
TGTGCCAGCAACTCGCGGTTCAGCTCCTACAATGAGCAGTTCTTC
CASNSRFSSYNEQFF
>TRBJ2-5|-|TRBV7-6|-
TGTGCCAGCAGCTTAGGGGCGGGGGAGACCCAGTACTTC
CASSLGAGETQYF
>TRBJ2-3|TRBD2|TRBV27|-
TGTGCCAGCAGACGGCTAGCGGGAGTTGGGAGCACAGATACGCAGTATTTT
CASRRLAGVGSTDTQYF
>TRBJ1-6|TRBD1|TRBV6-6|-
TGTGCCAGCAGTTACGGGACAGTGAATAATTCACCCCTCCACTTT
CASSYGTVNNSPLHF
>TRBJ2-3|-|TRBV5-1|-
TGCGCCAGCAGTCAGGAGAGGGGGGCAGATACGCAGTATTTT
CASSQERGADTQYF
>TRBJ2-3|-|TRBV5-1|-
TGCGCCAGCAGCTTAGTGGGCACAGATACGCAGTATTTT
CASSLVGTDTQYF
>TRBJ2-1|-|TRBV28|-
TGTGCCAGCGGGCTCTACAATGAGCAGTTCTTC
CASGLYNEQFF
>TRBJ2-1|-|TRBV28|-
TGTGCCAGCAGTTTATATGGCCAGGGCTCCTACAATGAGCAGTTCTTC
CASSLYGQGSYNEQFF
>TRBJ1-2|-|TRBV6-6|-
TGTGCCAGCAGTGGACAGTACTATGGCTACACCTTC
CASSGQYYGYTF
>TRBJ2-7|-|TRBV5-1|once
TGCGCCAGCAGCTCCCCGGCGGGGCGGACCATTTCCTACGAGCAGTACTTC
CASSSPAGRTISYEQYF
>TRBJ1-6|-|TRBV7-9|few
TGTGCCAGCAGCCTACGGAGCGGGGGGACCAGGCGATCCCTCCACTTT
CASSLRSGGTRRSLHF
>TRBJ1-5|-|TRBV15|few
TGTGCCACCAGCAGAGATCCTTTTCAGCCCCAGCATTTT
CATSRDPFQPQHF